This is a list of T cell receptor beta chains from one sample in a study of cytomegalovirus exposure and HLA in healthy donors. Clones were read by immunoSEQ multiplex PCR, and TCRdb kept only the in-frame ones, dropping some. The sample has 180,000 or so clones, roughly 86% seen once. What was sequenced was PBMCs. Receptors were obtained from a man aged 18 to 29 in good health and CMV-seropositive. Each CDR3 is given with its conserved first and last residue. The D gene is left open where the match is weak. Not all rows give a size; the values are once, few, many and, for expanded clones, a class.

>TRBJ2-1|-|TRBV9|-
CASSVARGGSTYNEQFF
TGTGCCAGCAGCGTAGCTAGGGGGGGTTCCACCTACAATGAGCAGTTCTTC
>TRBJ2-6|TRBD1|TRBV13|-
CARLEGRGLSPDYSGANVLTF
TGTGCCAGGTTAGAGGGCAGGGGGCTTAGTCCCGATTACTCTGGGGCCAACGTCCTGACTTTC
>TRBJ2-7|TRBD2|TRBV6-5|few
CASSFGGRVYEQYF
TGTGCCAGCAGTTTTGGCGGGAGGGTCTACGAGCAGTACTTC
>TRBJ1-1|-|TRBV6-5|-
CASSLEAEAFF
TGTGCCAGCAGTTTGGAGGCTGAAGCTTTCTTT
>TRBJ2-5|-|TRBV27|once
CASSLSVGVTQYF
TGTGCCAGCAGTTTATCGGTCGGAGTGACCCAGTACTTC
>TRBJ2-1|TRBD2|TRBV28|-
CASYEKTSGRLNEQFF
TGTGCCAGCTACGAGAAAACTAGCGGGAGGTTAAATGAGCAGTTCTTC
>TRBJ2-5|-|TRBV29-1|-
CSAVLGGGETQYF
TGCAGCGCTGTTTTGGGTGGCGGAGAGACCCAGTACTTC
>TRBJ2-7|TRBD2|TRBV13|-
CASSLMFDRNSGRSYEQYF
TGTGCCAGCAGCTTAATGTTCGACCGAAATAGCGGGAGGTCCTACGAGCAGTACTTC
>TRBJ1-1|-|TRBV4-1|-
CASSQDRPGWGAFF
TGCGCCAGCAGCCAAGATCGGCCGGGATGGGGAGCTTTCTTT
>TRBJ2-7|-|TRBV27|-
CASSADYYEQYF
TGTGCCAGCAGTGCCGACTACTACGAGCAGTACTTC
>TRBJ2-7|TRBD1|TRBV18|-
CASSQDRAVYEQYF
TGTGCCAGCTCACAGGACAGGGCGGTCTACGAGCAGTACTTC
>TRBJ1-5|-|TRBV4-2|-
CASSQDLGRKDQPQHF
TGTGCCAGCAGCCAAGATCTGGGGCGAAAGGATCAGCCCCAGCATTTT
>TRBJ2-1|-|TRBV5-1|-
CASSSSGSGYGQFF
TGCGCCAGCAGCTCATCCGGGAGTGGCTATGGGCAGTTCTTC
>TRBJ2-7|-|TRBV27|-
CASSSALLGYEQYF
TGTGCCAGCAGTTCGGCACTACTAGGTTACGAGCAGTACTTC
>TRBJ1-6|-|TRBV18|-
CASSPVGQDNSPLHF
TGTGCCAGCTCACCAGTGGGACAAGATAATTCACCCCTCCACTTT
>TRBJ1-1|-|TRBV5-1|-
CASSPLGGRAGEAFF
TGCGCCAGCAGCCCACTGGGAGGCCGGGCCGGGGAAGCTTTCTTT
>TRBJ2-5|TRBD1|TRBV11-2|-
CASSLGTGWETQYF
TGTGCCAGCAGCTTAGGGACAGGGTGGGAGACCCAGTACTTC
>TRBJ2-1|-|TRBV11-2|-
CASSSDGDPRSYNEQFF
TGTGCCAGCAGCTCCGACGGGGATCCCCGTTCCTACAATGAGCAGTTCTTC
>TRBJ1-3|-|TRBV13|-
CASSFGQVTGNTIYF
TGTGCCAGCAGCTTCGGCCAGGTCACTGGAAACACCATATATTTT
>TRBJ2-3|-|TRBV7-8|-
CASSAWDSRVTQYF
TGTGCCAGCAGCGCCTGGGACTCCCGGGTTACGCAGTATTTT
>TRBJ2-1|-|TRBV27|-
CASSLRGLTYNEQFF
TGTGCCAGCAGTCTACGGGGATTAACCTACAATGAGCAGTTCTTC
>TRBJ1-6|TRBD1|TRBV7-2|-
CASSLRGDRGPRPLHF
TGTGCCAGCAGCTTACGGGGGGACAGGGGGCCTCGGCCCCTCCACTTT
>TRBJ2-3|-|TRBV5-1|-
CASSSGGGINTDTQYF
TGCGCCAGCAGCTCAGGCGGGGGCATAAACACAGATACGCAGTATTTT
>TRBJ1-1|TRBD1|TRBV6-1|once
CASSGDRGASMNTEAFF
TGTGCCAGCAGTGGGGACAGGGGGGCGAGTATGAACACTGAAGCTTTCTTT
>TRBJ2-3|TRBD2|TRBV2|-
CASSGWTRPDTQYF
TGTGCCAGCAGTGGTTGGACTAGGCCAGATACGCAGTATTTT
>TRBJ2-4|-|TRBV28|-
CASNLAEEGALKNIQYF
TGTGCCAGCAACTTAGCGGAGGAGGGGGCCCTGAAAAACATTCAGTACTTC
>TRBJ2-2|-|TRBV5-8|few
CASGSPGMTNTGELFF
TGTGCCAGCGGTTCCCCGGGGATGACGAACACCGGGGAGCTGTTTTTT
>TRBJ2-1|TRBD1|TRBV7-2|-
CASRAGTGGGNEQFF
TGTGCCAGCAGAGCCGGGACAGGGGGTGGCAATGAGCAGTTCTTC
>TRBJ1-1|-|TRBV9|-
CASSSNPGFTEAFF
TGTGCCAGCAGCTCCAACCCGGGGTTCACTGAAGCTTTCTTT
>TRBJ2-7|TRBD1|TRBV18|once
CASSATGTAHYEQYF
TGTGCCAGCTCAGCAACCGGGACAGCTCACTACGAGCAGTACTTC
>TRBJ2-7|TRBD2|TRBV15|-
CATSRLPGLGDYEQYF
TGTGCCACCAGCAGACTCCCCGGACTAGGGGATTACGAGCAGTACTTC
>TRBJ2-2|-|TRBV9|once
CASSVEPQGGGGELFF
TGTGCCAGCAGCGTAGAACCCCAGGGAGGTGGCGGGGAGCTGTTTTTT
>TRBJ1-1|TRBD1|TRBV9|-
CAGGQGRNTEAFF
TGTGCCGGTGGACAGGGAAGAAACACTGAAGCTTTCTTT
>TRBJ2-7|TRBD1|TRBV29-1|-
CSVVRDRGLYEQYF
TGCAGCGTTGTCCGGGACAGGGGGCTCTACGAGCAGTACTTC
>TRBJ2-1|TRBD2|TRBV7-2|-
CASRSRAGVTYNEQFF
TGTGCCAGCAGGAGTAGGGCGGGGGTCACCTACAATGAGCAGTTCTTC
>TRBJ2-7|-|TRBV19|-
CASRPVDAQYEQYF
TGTGCCAGTAGACCAGTCGATGCTCAATACGAGCAGTACTTC
>TRBJ2-3|-|TRBV19|-
CASSISGGSTDTQYF
TGTGCCAGTAGTATCTCAGGAGGGAGCACAGATACGCAGTATTTT
>TRBJ2-1|TRBD2|TRBV27|-
CASSPTSTPYNEQFF
TGTGCCAGCAGTCCGACTAGCACGCCCTACAATGAGCAGTTCTTC
>TRBJ2-5|TRBD2|TRBV2|-
CATSRASGAGQETQYF
TGTGCCACCTCCCGGGCTAGCGGGGCAGGCCAAGAGACCCAGTACTTC
>TRBJ1-4|-|TRBV5-1|-
CASSIRRATNEKLFF
TGCGCCAGCAGCATTCGACGGGCAACTAATGAAAAACTGTTTTTT
>TRBJ1-1|-|TRBV7-2|-
CASSLVYARGGAFF
TGTGCCAGCAGCTTAGTATACGCCAGGGGTGGGGCTTTCTTT
>TRBJ1-6|-|TRBV10-1|-
CASRAPRFHNSPLHF
TGCGCCAGCAGGGCCCCCCGTTTCCATAATTCACCCCTCCACTTT
>TRBJ2-7|-|TRBV19|-
CASSIDRWGTYEQYF
TGTGCCAGTAGTATTGACAGGTGGGGTACCTACGAGCAGTACTTC
>TRBJ2-2|TRBD2|TRBV28|-
CASSLAGGGTGELFF
TGTGCCAGCAGTTTAGCGGGAGGGGGCACCGGGGAGCTGTTTTTT
>TRBJ2-2|TRBD2|TRBV19|-
CASTDRSGRIGELFF
TGTGCCAGTACCGACCGTAGCGGGAGGATAGGGGAGCTGTTTTTT
>TRBJ1-1|-|TRBV28|-
CASSLRQSTAFF
TGTGCCAGCAGTCTGAGACAGTCTACGGCTTTCTTT
>TRBJ2-6|-|TRBV4-3|-
CASSQDLSGANVLTF
TGCGCCAGCAGCCAAGATCTCTCTGGGGCCAACGTCCTGACTTTC
>TRBJ2-7|-|TRBV18|-
CASSLVPGGDRNYEQYF
TGTGCCAGCTCACTCGTCCCGGGAGGGGACAGAAACTACGAGCAGTACTTC
>TRBJ2-1|-|TRBV9|-
CASSVGSSKEQFF
TGTGCCAGCAGCGTAGGGAGCTCTAAGGAGCAGTTCTTC
>TRBJ2-7|-|TRBV9|-
CASSPTGTPSYEQYF
TGTGCCAGCAGCCCCACAGGGACCCCCTCCTACGAGCAGTACTTC
>TRBJ2-1|TRBD2|TRBV4-3|-
CASSRGTSGYEQFF
TGCGCCAGCAGCCGGGGGACTAGCGGATACGAGCAGTTCTTC
>TRBJ2-1|-|TRBV7-2|-
CASSLRSYNEQFF
TGTGCCAGCAGCCTCCGGTCCTACAATGAGCAGTTCTTC